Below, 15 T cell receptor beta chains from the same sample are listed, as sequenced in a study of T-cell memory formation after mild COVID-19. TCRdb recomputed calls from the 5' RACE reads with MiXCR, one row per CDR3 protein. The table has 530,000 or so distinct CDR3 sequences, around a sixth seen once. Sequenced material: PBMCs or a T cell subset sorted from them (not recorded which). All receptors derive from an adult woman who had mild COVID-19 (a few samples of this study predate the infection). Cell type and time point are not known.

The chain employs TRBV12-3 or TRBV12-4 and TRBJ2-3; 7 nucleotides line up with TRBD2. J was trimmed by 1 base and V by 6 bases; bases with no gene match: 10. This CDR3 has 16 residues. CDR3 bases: TGTGCCAGCAGCCCAGTGGGGCTAGCGGGCACAGATACGCAGTATTTT. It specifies CASSPVGLAGTDTQYF.

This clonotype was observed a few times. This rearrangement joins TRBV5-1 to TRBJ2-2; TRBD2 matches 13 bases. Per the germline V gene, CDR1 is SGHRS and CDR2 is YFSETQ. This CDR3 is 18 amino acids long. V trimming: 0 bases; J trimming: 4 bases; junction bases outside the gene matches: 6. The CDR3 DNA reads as TGCGCCAGCAGCTTGGGACTAGCGGGAGGACGGAGCACCGGGGAGCTGTTTTTT. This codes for CASSLGLAGGRSTGELFF.

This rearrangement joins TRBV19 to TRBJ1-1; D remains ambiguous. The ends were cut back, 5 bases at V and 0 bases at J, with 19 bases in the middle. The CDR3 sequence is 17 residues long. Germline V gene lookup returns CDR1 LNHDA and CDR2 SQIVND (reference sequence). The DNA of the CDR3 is TGTGCCAGTAGTCCTTACTTGGCGGGCAGCCTGAACACTGAAGCTTTCTTT. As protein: CASSPYLAGSLNTEAFF.

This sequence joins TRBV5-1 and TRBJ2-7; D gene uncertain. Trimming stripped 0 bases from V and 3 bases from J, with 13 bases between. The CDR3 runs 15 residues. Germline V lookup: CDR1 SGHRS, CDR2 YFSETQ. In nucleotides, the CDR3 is TGCGCCAGCAGCTTGGCCCAAGGATCTCTCTACGAGCAGTACTTC. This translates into CASSLAQGSLYEQYF.

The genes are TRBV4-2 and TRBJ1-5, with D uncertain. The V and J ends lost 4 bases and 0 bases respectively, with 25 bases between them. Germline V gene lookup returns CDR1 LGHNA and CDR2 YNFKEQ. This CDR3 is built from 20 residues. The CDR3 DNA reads TGTGCCAGCAGCCGATTGGCGGGCAAGTCGGTCCTCTATAGCAATCAGCCCCAGCATTTT. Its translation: CASSRLAGKSVLYSNQPQHF.

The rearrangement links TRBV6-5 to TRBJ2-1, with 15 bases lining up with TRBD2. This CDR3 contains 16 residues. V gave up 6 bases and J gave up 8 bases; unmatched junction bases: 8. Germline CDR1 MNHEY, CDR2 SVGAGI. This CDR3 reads CASRSGLAGGGDEQFF. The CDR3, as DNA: TGTGCCAGCAGATCGGGACTAGCGGGAGGAGGGGATGAGCAGTTCTTC.

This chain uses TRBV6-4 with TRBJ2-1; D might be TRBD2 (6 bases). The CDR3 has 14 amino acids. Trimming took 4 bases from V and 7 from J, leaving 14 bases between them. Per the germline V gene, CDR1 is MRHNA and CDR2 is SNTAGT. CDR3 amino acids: CASSVSSAVNEQFF. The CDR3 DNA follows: TGTGCCAGCAGTGTTTCTAGCGCGGTTAATGAGCAGTTCTTC.

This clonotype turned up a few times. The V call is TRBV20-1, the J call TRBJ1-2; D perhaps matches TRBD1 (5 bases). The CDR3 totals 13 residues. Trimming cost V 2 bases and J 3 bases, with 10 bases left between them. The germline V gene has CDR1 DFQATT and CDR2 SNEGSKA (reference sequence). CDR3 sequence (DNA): TGCAGTGCTAGAACCCAGGGTGACTATGGCTACACCTTC. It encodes CSARTQGDYGYTF.

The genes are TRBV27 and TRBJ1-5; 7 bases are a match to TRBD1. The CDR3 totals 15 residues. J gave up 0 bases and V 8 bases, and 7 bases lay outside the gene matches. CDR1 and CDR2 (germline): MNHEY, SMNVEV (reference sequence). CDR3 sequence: CASRSTGVSNQPQHF. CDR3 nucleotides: TGTGCCAGCCGTTCAACAGGGGTTAGCAATCAGCCCCAGCATTTT.

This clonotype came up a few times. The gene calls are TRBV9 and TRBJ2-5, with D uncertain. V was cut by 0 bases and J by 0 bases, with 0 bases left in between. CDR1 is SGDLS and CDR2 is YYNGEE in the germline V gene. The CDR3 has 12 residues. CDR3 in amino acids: CASSVDQETQYF. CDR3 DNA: TGTGCCAGCAGCGTAGACCAAGAGACCCAGTACTTC. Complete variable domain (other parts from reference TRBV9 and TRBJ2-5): DSGVTQTPKHLITATGQRVTLRCSPRSGDLSVYWYQQSLDQGLQFLIQYYNGEERAKGNILERFSAQQFPDLHSELNLSSLELGDSALYFCASSVDQETQYFGPGTRLLVL.

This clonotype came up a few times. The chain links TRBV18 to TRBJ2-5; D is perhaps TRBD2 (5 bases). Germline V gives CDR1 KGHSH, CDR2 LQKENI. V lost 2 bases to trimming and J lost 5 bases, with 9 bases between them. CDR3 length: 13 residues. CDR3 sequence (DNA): TGTGCCAGCTCACCAAGGGAGACGGAGACCCAGTACTTC. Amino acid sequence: CASSPRETETQYF.

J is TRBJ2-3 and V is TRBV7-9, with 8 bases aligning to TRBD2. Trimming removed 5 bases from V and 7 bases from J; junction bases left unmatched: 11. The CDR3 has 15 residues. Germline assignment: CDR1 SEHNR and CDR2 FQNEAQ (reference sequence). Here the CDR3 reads CASSPLAGAPNTQYF. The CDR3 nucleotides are TGTGCCAGCAGCCCGCTAGCGGGCGCACCTAATACGCAGTATTTT.

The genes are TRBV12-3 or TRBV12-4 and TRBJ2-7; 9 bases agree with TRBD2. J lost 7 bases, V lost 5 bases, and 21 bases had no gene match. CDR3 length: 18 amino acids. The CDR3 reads CASSPAMGFSGSEREQYF. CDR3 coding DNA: TGTGCCAGCAGTCCGGCTATGGGGTTTAGCGGGAGCGAGCGGGAGCAGTACTTC.

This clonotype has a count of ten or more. The DNA of the CDR3 is TGTGCCAGCAGCCCTGGACAGCACAATGAGCAGTTCTTC. Encoded protein: CASSPGQHNEQFF. This chain uses TRBV7-9 with TRBJ2-1; D is possibly TRBD1 (6 bases). The CDR3 totals 13 residues. V lost 5 bases, J lost 5 bases, and 10 bases lay in between. Germline CDR1 SEHNR, CDR2 FQNEAQ (reference sequence).

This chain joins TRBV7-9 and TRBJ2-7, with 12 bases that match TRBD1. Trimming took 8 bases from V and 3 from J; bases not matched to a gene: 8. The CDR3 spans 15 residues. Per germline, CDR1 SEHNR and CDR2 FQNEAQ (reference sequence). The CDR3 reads CASGGTGGGDYEQYF. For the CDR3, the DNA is TGTGCCAGCGGGGGGACAGGGGGCGGAGACTACGAGCAGTACTTC.